Following are 7 T cell receptor beta chains from one sample sequenced in a study of blood T cell repertoires in COVID-19. Some clones are missing from TCRdb's copy, which holds only in-frame ones; the method was immunoSEQ multiplex PCR. The sample has 350,000 to 400,000 clones, 80% to 90% seen once. Sequences were obtained from PBMCs or T cells enriched from blood (not recorded which). These receptors originate from a young man who had recovered from COVID-19.

This chain joins TRBV7-2 and TRBJ2-3, with D perhaps matching TRBD2 (5 bases). CDR3 size: 15 residues. Germline-derived CDR1 and CDR2 are SGHTA and FQGNSA. The V and J ends lost 2 bases and 5 bases respectively, with 14 bases between them. CDR3 sequence (DNA): TGTGCCAGCAGCTTAATTCGGGGTTCTGGAGATACGCAGTATTTT. As protein: CASSLIRGSGDTQYF.

The rearrangement joins TRBV14 to TRBJ2-5; 9 positions match TRBD2. Germline CDR1 SGHDN, CDR2 FVKESK. CDR3 size: 16 residues. The V and J ends lost 0 bases and 2 bases, in that order; junction bases with no gene match: 4. The CDR3 here is CASSQDVRGGQETQYF. In nucleotides, the CDR3 is TGTGCCAGCAGCCAAGACGTGCGGGGGGGGCAAGAGACCCAGTACTTC.

The genes are TRBV9 and TRBJ2-3; D is possibly TRBD2 (5 bases). This CDR3 contains 16 residues. Trimming pared 0 bases from V and 0 bases from J, leaving 11 bases between. Germline lookup yields CDR1 SGDLS and CDR2 YYNGEE. The CDR3 DNA is TGTGCCAGCAGCGTAGGTATTAGCGACAGCACAGATACGCAGTATTTT. Protein: CASSVGISDSTDTQYF. Based on the CDR3 plus reference TRBV9 and TRBJ2-3, the full variable domain is DSGVTQTPKHLITATGQRVTLRCSPRSGDLSVYWYQQSLDQGLQFLIQYYNGEERAKGNILERFSAQQFPDLHSELNLSSLELGDSALYFCASSVGISDSTDTQYFGPGTRLTVL.

The gene calls are TRBV5-1 and TRBJ2-2; D possibly corresponds to TRBD2 (6 bases). CDR3 length: 14 residues. V lost 4 bases and J 3 bases, leaving 10 bases between the germline ends. Germline CDR1 is SGHRS and CDR2 is YFSETQ. The CDR3, as DNA: TGCGCCAGCAGCGGGGGGTTCGACACCGGGGAGCTGTTTTTT. It codes for CASSGGFDTGELFF.

Only one count was recorded for this clone. The CDR3 here is CASSSVRAGNTIYF. CDR3 nucleotide sequence: TGTGCCAGCAGCTCGGTTCGGGCTGGAAACACCATATATTTT. The chain has TRBV11-2 and TRBJ1-3; no firm D call. This CDR3 spans 14 amino acids. Trimming took off 4 bases at V and 2 bases at J, with 9 bases between the two ends. The germline V gene has CDR1 SGHAT and CDR2 FQNNGV.

This clone turned up a few times. CDR3 loop: CARWTASNQPQHF. For the CDR3, the DNA is TGTGCCAGGTGGACAGCTAGCAATCAGCCCCAGCATTTT. The rearrangement links TRBV27 to TRBJ1-5; D is perhaps TRBD1 (6 bases). The ends were cut back, 9 bases at V and 0 bases at J, with 9 bases in the middle. Germline CDR1 MNHEY, CDR2 SMNVEV (reference sequence). The CDR3 length is 13 residues.

V gene TRBV5-1 combines with J gene TRBJ2-1, with TRBD2 matching over 10 bases. The CDR3 is 15 residues long. The V and J ends lost 3 bases and 4 bases, in that order; junction bases with no gene match: 4. Per the germline V gene, CDR1 is SGHRS and CDR2 is YFSETQ. CDR3 region: CASSSSGGGYNEQFF. Here the CDR3 DNA reads TGCGCCAGCAGCTCTAGCGGGGGAGGATACAATGAGCAGTTCTTC.